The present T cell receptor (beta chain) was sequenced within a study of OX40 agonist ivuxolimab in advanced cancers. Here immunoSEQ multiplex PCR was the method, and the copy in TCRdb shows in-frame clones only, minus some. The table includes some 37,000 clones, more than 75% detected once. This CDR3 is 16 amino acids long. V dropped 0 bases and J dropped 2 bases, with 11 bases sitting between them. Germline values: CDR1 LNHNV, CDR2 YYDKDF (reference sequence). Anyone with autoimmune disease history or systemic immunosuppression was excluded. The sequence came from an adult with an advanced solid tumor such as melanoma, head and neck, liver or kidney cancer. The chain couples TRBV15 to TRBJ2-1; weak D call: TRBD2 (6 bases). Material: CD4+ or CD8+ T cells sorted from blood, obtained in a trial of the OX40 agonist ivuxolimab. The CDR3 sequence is CATSRDRGGAYNEQFF. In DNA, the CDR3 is TGTGCCACCAGCAGAGATCGTGGCGGGGCCTACAATGAGCAGTTCTTC.